The 8 T cell receptor beta chains below all came from one sample that was sequenced in a study of T cells after yellow fever vaccination. From the 5' RACE reads, TCRdb called clonotypes with MiXCR, one entry per CDR3 protein. In the table there are more than 110,000 distinct CDR3 sequences, less than 8.5% of which are singletons. The specimen was CD4+ T cells sorted from PBMCs, collected 10 days after the yellow fever booster vaccination. The source of these receptors is a young man who received the YFV17D yellow fever vaccine.

This clonotype was seen ten or more times. The gene calls are TRBV25-1 and TRBJ2-7; 8 positions match TRBD2. This CDR3 region has 16 residues. J gave up 7 bases and V 3 bases, and 14 bases lay outside the gene matches. The germline CDR1 and CDR2 sequences are MGHDK and SYGVNS. CDR3 loop: CASSEEAAGGRGEQYF. In DNA, the CDR3 is TGTGCCAGCAGTGAGGAGGCGGCGGGAGGTCGGGGGGAGCAGTACTTC.

This clonotype was observed many times. The rearrangement uses TRBV20-1 and TRBJ2-5, with D possibly being TRBD2 (6 bases). Germline CDR1 reads DFQATT; CDR2 reads SNEGSKA (reference sequence). The CDR3 runs 13 residues. V lost 4 bases and J lost 2, with 11 bases in between. In nucleotides, the CDR3 is TGCAGTGCTATAGGACTACTACAAGAGACCCAGTACTTC. Translating gives CSAIGLLQETQYF.

This clonotype was detected ten times or more. This sequence joins TRBV5-6 and TRBJ2-5; D uncertain. The V gene lost 2 bases and the J gene lost 2 bases, with 4 bases spanning the gap. Germline CDR1 is SGHDT and CDR2 is YYEEEE. This CDR3 is built from 12 residues. CDR3 DNA sequence: TGTGCCAGCAGCTTTTATCAAGAGACCCAGTACTTC. It is translated as CASSFYQETQYF.

Many counts were recorded for this clonotype. The chain employs TRBV7-2 and TRBJ1-1, with D hard to call. V gave up 3 bases and J gave up 0 bases, with 2 bases separating them. CDR3 length equals 12 residues. Germline lookup yields CDR1 SGHTA and CDR2 FQGNSA. The CDR3: CASSFMNTEAFF. The CDR3 DNA is TGTGCCAGCAGCTTTATGAACACTGAAGCTTTCTTT. Looking up the rest from reference TRBV7-2 and TRBJ1-1 gives the full variable domain: GAGVSQSPSNKVTEKGKDVELRCDPISGHTALYWYRQSLGQGLEFLIYFQGNSAPDKSGLPSDRFSAERTGGSVSTLTIQRTQQEDSAVYLCASSFMNTEAFFGQGTRLTVV.

In this sample, this clonotype turned up many times. This chain joins TRBV5-1 and TRBJ2-5, with D unresolved. Trimming removed 3 bases from V and 4 bases from J, with 16 bases in between. The length of the CDR3 is 15 residues. Germline values: CDR1 SGHRS, CDR2 YFSETQ. CDR3 amino acids: CASSSADGGRETQYF. The CDR3 nucleotides read TGCGCCAGCAGCTCGGCGGACGGTGGCCGAGAGACCCAGTACTTC. The full variable domain, its missing parts supplied by reference TRBV5-1 and TRBJ2-5, is KAGVTQTPRYLIKTRGQQVTLSCSPISGHRSVSWYQQTPGQGLQFLFEYFSETQRNKGNFPGRFSGRQFSNSRSEMNVSTLELGDSALYLCASSSADGGRETQYFGPGTRLLVL.

This chain joins TRBV7-9 and TRBJ1-5; D call uncertain. Trimming removed 5 bases at V and 2 bases at J, with 4 bases between. Germline CDR1 is SEHNR and CDR2 is FQNEAQ (reference sequence). The CDR3 totals 12 residues. The CDR3 bases are TGTGCCAGCAGCCCAGGCAATCAGCCCCAGCATTTT. Its protein product is CASSPGNQPQHF.

This clonotype came up once. A much larger clonotype is one base distant, so this may be a read error. The genes are TRBV18 and TRBJ2-1; no reliable D call. Trimming left V 3 bases short and J 8 bases short, with 14 bases between. The CDR3 totals 14 residues. Germline loops: CDR1 KGHSH, CDR2 LQKENI. The CDR3 loop is CASSPSSEVDEQFF. The CDR3, as DNA: TGTGCCAGCTCACCGTCGTCCGAGGTAGATGAGCAGTTCTTC.

This clonotype was seen at least ten times. V and J are TRBV27 and TRBJ2-2; a possible D gene is TRBD2 (6 bases). The germline gives CDR1 MNHEY, CDR2 SMNVEV (reference sequence). V lost 4 bases to trimming and J lost 4 bases, with 10 bases between them. The CDR3 loop spans 14 amino acids. The CDR3 spells CASSSYGGTGELFF. In DNA form, the CDR3 reads TGTGCCAGCAGTTCGTACGGGGGCACCGGGGAGCTGTTTTTT.